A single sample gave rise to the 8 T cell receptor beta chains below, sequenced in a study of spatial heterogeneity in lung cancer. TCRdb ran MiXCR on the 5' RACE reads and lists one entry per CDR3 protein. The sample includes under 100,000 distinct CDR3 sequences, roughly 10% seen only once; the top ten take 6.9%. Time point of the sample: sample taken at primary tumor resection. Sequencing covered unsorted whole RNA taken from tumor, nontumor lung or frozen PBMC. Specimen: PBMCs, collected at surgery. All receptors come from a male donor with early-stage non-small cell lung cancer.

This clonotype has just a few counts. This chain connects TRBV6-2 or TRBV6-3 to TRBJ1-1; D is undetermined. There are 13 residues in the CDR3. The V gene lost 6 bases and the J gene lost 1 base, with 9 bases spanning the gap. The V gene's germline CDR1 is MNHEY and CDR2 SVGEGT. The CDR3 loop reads CASSGLPNTEAFF. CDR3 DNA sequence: TGTGCCAGCAGCGGGTTGCCGAACACTGAAGCTTTCTTT.

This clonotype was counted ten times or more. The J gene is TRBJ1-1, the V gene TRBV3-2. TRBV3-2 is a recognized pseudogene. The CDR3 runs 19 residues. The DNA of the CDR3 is TGTGCCAGCAGCCAACCTAAGTCCCGTATCCAAGGGGTGAACACTGAAGCTTTCTTT. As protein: CASSQPKSRIQGVNTEAFF.

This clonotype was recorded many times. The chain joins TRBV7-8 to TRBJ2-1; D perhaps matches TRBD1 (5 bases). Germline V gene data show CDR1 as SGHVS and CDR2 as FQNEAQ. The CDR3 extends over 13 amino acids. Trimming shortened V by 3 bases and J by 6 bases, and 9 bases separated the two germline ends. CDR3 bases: TGTGCCAGCAGCTTGGGGCAGTTCAATGAGCAGTTCTTC. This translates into CASSLGQFNEQFF.

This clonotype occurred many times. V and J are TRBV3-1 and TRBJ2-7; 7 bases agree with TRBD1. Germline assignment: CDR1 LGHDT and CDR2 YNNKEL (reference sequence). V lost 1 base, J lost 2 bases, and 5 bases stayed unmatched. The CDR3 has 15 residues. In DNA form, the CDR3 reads TGTGCCAGCAGCCAAGGTACAGGGGAGACCTACGAGCAGTACTTC. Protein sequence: CASSQGTGETYEQYF.

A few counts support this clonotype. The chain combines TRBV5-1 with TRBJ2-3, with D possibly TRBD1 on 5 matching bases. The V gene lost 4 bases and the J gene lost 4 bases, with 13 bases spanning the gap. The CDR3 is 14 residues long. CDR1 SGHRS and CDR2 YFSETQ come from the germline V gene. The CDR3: CASSLGVLADTQYF. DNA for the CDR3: TGCGCCAGCAGCCTAGGGGTTTTAGCAGATACGCAGTATTTT.

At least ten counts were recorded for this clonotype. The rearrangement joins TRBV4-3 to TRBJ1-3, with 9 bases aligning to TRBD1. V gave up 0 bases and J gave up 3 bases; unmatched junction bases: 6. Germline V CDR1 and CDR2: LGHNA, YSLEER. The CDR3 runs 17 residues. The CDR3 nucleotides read TGCGCCAGCAGCCAAGATGGGGACAGGGTTAGTGGAAACACCATATATTTT. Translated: CASSQDGDRVSGNTIYF.

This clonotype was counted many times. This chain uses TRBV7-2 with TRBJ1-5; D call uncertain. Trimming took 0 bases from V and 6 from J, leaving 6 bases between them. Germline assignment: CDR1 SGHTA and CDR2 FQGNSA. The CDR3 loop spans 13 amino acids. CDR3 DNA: TGTGCCAGCAGCTTAGCGGGGTCTCAGCCCCAGCATTTT. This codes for CASSLAGSQPQHF.

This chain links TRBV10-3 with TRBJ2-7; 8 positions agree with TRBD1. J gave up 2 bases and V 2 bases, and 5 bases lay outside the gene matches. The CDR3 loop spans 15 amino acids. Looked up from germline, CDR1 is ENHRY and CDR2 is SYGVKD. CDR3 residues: CAISENQGAAYEQYF. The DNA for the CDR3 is TGTGCCATCAGTGAGAATCAGGGGGCCGCCTACGAGCAGTACTTC.